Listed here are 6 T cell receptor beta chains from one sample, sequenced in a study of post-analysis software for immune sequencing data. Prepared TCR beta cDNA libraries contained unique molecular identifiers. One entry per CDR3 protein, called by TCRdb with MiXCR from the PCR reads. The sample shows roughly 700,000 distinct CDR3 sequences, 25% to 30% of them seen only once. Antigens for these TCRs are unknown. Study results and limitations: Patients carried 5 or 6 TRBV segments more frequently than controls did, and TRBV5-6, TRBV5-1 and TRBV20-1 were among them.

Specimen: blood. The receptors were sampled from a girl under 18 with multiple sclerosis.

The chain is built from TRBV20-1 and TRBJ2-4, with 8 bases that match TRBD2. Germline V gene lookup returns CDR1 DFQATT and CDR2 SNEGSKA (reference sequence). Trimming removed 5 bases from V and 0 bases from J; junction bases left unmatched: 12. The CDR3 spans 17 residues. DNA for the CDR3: TGCAGTGCTCCTACCCGGGGGGGGCTCGAAGCCAAAAACATTCAGTACTTC. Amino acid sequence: CSAPTRGGLEAKNIQYF.

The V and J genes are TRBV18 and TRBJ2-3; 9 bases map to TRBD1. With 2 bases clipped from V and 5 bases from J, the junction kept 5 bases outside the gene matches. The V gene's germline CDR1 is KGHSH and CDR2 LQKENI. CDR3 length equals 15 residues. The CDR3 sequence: CASSPTGGSQDTQYF. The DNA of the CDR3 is TGTGCCAGCTCACCAACAGGGGGCTCTCAAGATACGCAGTATTTT.

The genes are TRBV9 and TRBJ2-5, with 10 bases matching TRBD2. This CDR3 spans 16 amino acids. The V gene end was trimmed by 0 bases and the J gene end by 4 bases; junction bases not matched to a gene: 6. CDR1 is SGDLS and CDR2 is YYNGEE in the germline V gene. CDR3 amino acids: CASSVVPSGSGETQYF. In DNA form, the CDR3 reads TGTGCCAGCAGCGTAGTTCCTAGCGGGAGTGGAGAGACCCAGTACTTC.

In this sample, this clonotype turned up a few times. The chain's CDR3 is CASANLPAGQGNYGYTF. CDR3 sequence (DNA): TGTGCCAGCGCCAACCTCCCGGCGGGACAGGGCAACTATGGCTACACCTTC. This rearrangement joins TRBV28 to TRBJ1-2; 9 positions match TRBD1. Trimming took 8 bases from V and 2 from J; bases not matched to a gene: 15. The germline CDR1 and CDR2 sequences are MDHEN and SYDVKM. The CDR3 contains 17 residues.

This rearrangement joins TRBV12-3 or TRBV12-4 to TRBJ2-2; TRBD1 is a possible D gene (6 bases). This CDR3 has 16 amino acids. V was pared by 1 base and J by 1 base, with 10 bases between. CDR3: CASSLDTGQNTGELFF. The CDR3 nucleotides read TGTGCCAGCAGTTTAGATACGGGACAGAACACCGGGGAGCTGTTTTTT.

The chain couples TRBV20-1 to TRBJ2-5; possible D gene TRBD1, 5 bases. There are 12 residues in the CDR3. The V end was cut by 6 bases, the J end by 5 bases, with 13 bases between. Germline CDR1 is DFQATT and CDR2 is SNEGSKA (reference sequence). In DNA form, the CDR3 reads TGCAGTGCCTCACAGGTCACGGAGACCCAGTACTTC. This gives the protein CSASQVTETQYF.